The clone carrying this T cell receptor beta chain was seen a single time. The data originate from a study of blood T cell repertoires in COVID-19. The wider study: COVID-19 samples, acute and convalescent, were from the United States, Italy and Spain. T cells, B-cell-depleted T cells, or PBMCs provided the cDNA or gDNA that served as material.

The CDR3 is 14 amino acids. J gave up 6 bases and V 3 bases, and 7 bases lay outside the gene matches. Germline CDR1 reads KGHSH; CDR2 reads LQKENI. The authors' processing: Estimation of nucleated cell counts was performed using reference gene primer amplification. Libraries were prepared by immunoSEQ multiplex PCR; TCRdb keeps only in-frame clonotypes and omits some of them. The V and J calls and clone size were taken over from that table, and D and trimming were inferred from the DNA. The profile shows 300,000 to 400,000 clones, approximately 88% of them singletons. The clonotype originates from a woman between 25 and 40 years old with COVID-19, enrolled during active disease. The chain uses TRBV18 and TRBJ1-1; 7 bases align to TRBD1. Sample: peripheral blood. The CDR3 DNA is TGTGCCAGCTCACCTGGACAGGTTACACCTGAAGCTTTCTTT. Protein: CASSPGQVTPEAFF.